Following are 20 T cell receptor beta chains from one sample sequenced in a study of blood T cells in healthy people across ages. With a J-beta primer mix and a sample-barcoded 5' primer, a second PCR ran about 7 to 12 cycles. MiXCR, run by TCRdb on the 5' RACE reads, gives a single entry per CDR3 protein. The sample lists over 1,300,000 distinct CDR3 sequences, roughly 59% seen once, with over 5.5% in the top ten. The sequenced sample consisted of blood. All receptors come from a man in his late teens or twenties in good health.

CDR3 region: CASTGTGGNSPLHF. CDR3 DNA: TGTGCCAGCACAGGGACAGGGGGTAATTCACCCCTCCACTTT. V is TRBV6-5 and J is TRBJ1-6, with 11 bases fitting TRBD1. Germline V gene data show CDR1 as MNHEY and CDR2 as SVGAGI. The CDR3 is 14 residues long. With 7 bases clipped from V and 6 bases from J, the junction kept 2 bases outside the gene matches.

The chain couples TRBV29-1 to TRBJ2-1, with 9 bases aligning to TRBD2. CDR1 and CDR2 (germline): SQVTM, ANQGSEA. With V trimmed by 2 bases and J by 8 bases, 13 bases remained unmatched. The CDR3 has 16 amino acids. CDR3 region: CSVEPAGGMTNDEQFF. For the CDR3, the DNA is TGCAGCGTTGAACCGGCGGGGGGGATGACCAACGATGAGCAGTTCTTC.

The V gene is TRBV6-1, the J gene TRBJ2-7, with TRBD2 matching over 8 bases. Germline V gene data show CDR1 as MNHNS and CDR2 as SASEGT. The CDR3 is 14 residues long. V gave up 0 bases and J gave up 6 bases; unmatched junction bases: 4. Written as DNA, the CDR3 is TGTGCCAGCAGTGAAGCGGTGACTAGCGTCGAGCAGTACTTC. Translation: CASSEAVTSVEQYF.

This chain connects TRBV6-1 to TRBJ1-4; 8 bases align to TRBD1. The ends lost 3 bases at V and 8 bases at J; junction bases unmatched: 5. CDR3 size: 14 residues. In germline, CDR1 is MNHNS, CDR2 SASEGT. Here the CDR3 reads CASSEDRAREKLFF. The CDR3 DNA sequence: TGTGCCAGCAGTGAGGACAGGGCGCGGGAAAAACTGTTTTTT.

The chain combines TRBV6-5 with TRBJ2-5; 7 nucleotides line up with TRBD2. Trimming removed 0 bases from V and 0 bases from J; junction bases left unmatched: 4. This CDR3 is 16 amino acids long. In germline, CDR1 is MNHEY, CDR2 SVGAGI. The CDR3 nucleotides read TGTGCCAGCAGTTACTCGACTAGCTATCACCAAGAGACCCAGTACTTC. This gives the protein CASSYSTSYHQETQYF.

Only a few counts were recorded for this clonotype. The gene calls are TRBV4-2 and TRBJ2-1, with D possibly matching TRBD2 (5 bases). The CDR3 consists of 14 residues. V dropped 0 bases and J dropped 7 bases, with 10 bases sitting between them. The germline CDR1 and CDR2 sequences are LGHNA and YNFKEQ. In nucleotides, the CDR3 is TGTGCCAGCAGCCAAGAAAGCCTAGCTAATGAGCAGTTCTTC. Its protein is CASSQESLANEQFF.

The V and J genes are TRBV29-1 and TRBJ1-1; D call uncertain. Per germline, CDR1 SQVTM and CDR2 ANQGSEA. This CDR3 has 12 residues. V lost 6 bases and J 1 base, leaving 9 bases between the germline ends. This CDR3 reads CSVENENTEAFF. Written as DNA, the CDR3 is TGCAGCGTAGAAAATGAGAACACTGAAGCTTTCTTT.

This chain connects TRBV7-2 to TRBJ2-7, with D possibly matching TRBD2 (6 bases). CDR1 is SGHTA and CDR2 is FQGNSA in the germline V gene. The CDR3 sequence is 13 residues long. V lost 7 bases and J 5 bases, leaving 15 bases between the germline ends. CDR3 amino acids: CASTKGGRNEQYF. CDR3 in DNA: TGTGCCAGCACGAAGGGTGGGAGGAACGAGCAGTACTTC.

The chain carries TRBV29-1 and TRBJ2-5; TRBD2 agrees at 7 bases. This CDR3 region has 14 residues. With 4 bases clipped from V and 11 bases from J, the junction kept 16 bases outside the gene matches. Germline assignment: CDR1 SQVTM and CDR2 ANQGSEA. CDR3 protein: CSVVALAAHNEQYF. The CDR3 DNA reads as TGCAGCGTTGTTGCGCTAGCGGCACACAATGAGCAGTACTTC.

This clonotype was seen a handful of times. The J gene is TRBJ2-1, the V gene TRBV20-1, with D perhaps matching TRBD2 (5 bases). The CDR3 extends over 11 amino acids. Looked up from germline, CDR1 is DFQATT and CDR2 is SNEGSKA (reference sequence). V was clipped by 5 bases and J by 6 bases, with 8 bases between them. The CDR3 DNA follows: TGCAGTGCTGCCCTAGCCAATGAGCAGTTCTTC. This sequence encodes CSAALANEQFF.

A note on this clonotype: One end of the junction fails to match germline, which may point to a read error. The chain links TRBV27 to TRBJ2-5; TRBD2 matches at 12 bases. The CDR3 extends over 17 amino acids. From germline, CDR1 is MNHEY and CDR2 SMNVEV (reference sequence). The chain's CDR3 is CASSWLRTSGIAETRYF. The CDR3 DNA follows: TGTGCCAGCAGTTGGCTCAGGACTAGCGGGATCGCTGAGACCCGGTACTTC.

This clonotype was seen only a few times. CDR3 protein: CASASTPYNEQFF. CDR3 in DNA: TGTGCCAGCGCCTCTACCCCCTACAATGAGCAGTTCTTC. The chain couples TRBV7-9 to TRBJ2-1, with D hard to call. The CDR3 covers 13 residues. V dropped 8 bases and J dropped 2 bases, with 10 bases sitting between them. CDR1 SEHNR and CDR2 FQNEAQ come from the germline V gene (reference sequence).

This chain connects TRBV5-1 to TRBJ2-3, with 9 bases aligning to TRBD1. The CDR3 sequence is 17 residues long. CDR1 and CDR2 from the germline V gene are SGHRS and YFSETQ. V lost 0 bases to trimming and J lost 4 bases; unmatched junction nucleotides: 9. The CDR3 DNA sequence: TGCGCCAGCAGCTTGGTGTTCGCGGGACAGGGATCAGATACGCAGTATTTT. It is translated as CASSLVFAGQGSDTQYF.

V is TRBV5-1 and J is TRBJ2-1; 7 bases line up with TRBD2. The V gene end was trimmed by 4 bases and the J gene end by 8 bases; junction bases not matched to a gene: 18. In germline, CDR1 is SGHRS, CDR2 YFSETQ. The CDR3 spans 17 residues. The CDR3 here is CASSPGLGSGRLDEQFF. DNA of the CDR3: TGCGCCAGCAGCCCCGGACTGGGTAGCGGGCGTTTAGATGAGCAGTTCTTC.

The chain has TRBV4-1 and TRBJ2-5; D is possibly TRBD2 (5 bases). The V end lost 3 bases, the J end lost 5 bases, and 13 bases lay between the germline ends. From germline, CDR1 is MGHRA and CDR2 YSYEKL. The CDR3 covers 14 residues. The CDR3 sequence is CASSQRVTGETQYF. CDR3 nucleotide sequence: TGCGCCAGCAGCCAGCGGGTTACGGGGGAGACCCAGTACTTC.

The chain uses TRBV7-9 and TRBJ2-1, with 11 bases fitting TRBD2. With V trimmed by 6 bases and J by 9 bases, 16 bases remained unmatched. Germline V gene sequence: CDR1 SEHNR, CDR2 FQNEAQ (reference sequence). The length of the CDR3 is 17 residues. DNA of the CDR3: TGTGCCAGCAGTACCACCTCTAGCGGGAGGCCCGGGGGTGAGCAGTTCTTC. Its translation: CASSTTSSGRPGGEQFF.

The table lists this clonotype with a count of one. The chain links TRBV11-1 to TRBJ1-2, with D possibly being TRBD1 (6 bases). V lost 6 bases and J lost 8, with 19 bases in between. The V gene's germline CDR1 is SGHAT and CDR2 FQDESV (reference sequence). This CDR3 spans 14 amino acids. The CDR3 spells CASSPNRVQSGYTF. CDR3 nucleotides: TGTGCCAGCAGTCCAAACAGGGTACAAAGCGGCTACACCTTC.

At least ten counts were recorded for this clonotype. The chain employs TRBV6-1 and TRBJ2-7; D ambiguous. Trimming left V 6 bases short and J 3 bases short, with 3 bases between. Germline-derived CDR1 and CDR2 are MNHNS and SASEGT. CDR3 length equals 10 residues. As DNA, the CDR3 is TGTGCCAGCAGAAGCTACGAGCAGTACTTC. As protein: CASRSYEQYF.

The chain combines TRBV10-2 with TRBJ2-3, with D perhaps matching TRBD1 (7 bases). The CDR3 is 14 residues long. Trimming removed 11 bases from V and 0 bases from J, with 15 bases in between. Germline CDR1 and CDR2: WSHSY and SAAADI. The CDR3 bases are TGCGCCGCAACGGAGGGGGCGAGCACAGATACGCAGTATTTT. Translating gives CAATEGASTDTQYF.

The V and J genes are TRBV18 and TRBJ2-7, with TRBD1 matching over 9 bases. Germline-derived CDR1 and CDR2 are KGHSH and LQKENI. This CDR3 spans 16 amino acids. V dropped 1 base and J dropped 1; count of bases not matched to a gene: 5. Written as DNA, the CDR3 is TGTGCCAGCTCACCACTTGGGACAGGGTTTTCCTACGAGCAGTACTTC. This translates into CASSPLGTGFSYEQYF.